This T cell receptor (beta chain) emerged from a study of spatial heterogeneity in lung cancer. Each TCR cDNA molecule carried a unique molecular identifier. TCRdb re-derived calls from the 5' RACE reads in MiXCR, one entry per CDR3 protein. In the table there are about 5,700 distinct CDR3 sequences, around 12% of which are singletons. The CDR3 loop spans 12 amino acids. V was shortened by 7 bases and J by 7 bases, with 15 bases between the two germline ends. Germline loops: CDR1 DFQATT, CDR2 SNEGSKA (reference sequence). As to time point: sample taken at primary tumor resection. Sequencing of whole RNA from tumor, nontumor lung or frozen PBMC involved no sorting. A few counts support this clonotype.

The sample here was normal lung tissue next to the tumor, taken at surgery. The clonotype was recovered from a male donor with early-stage non-small cell lung cancer. The chain has TRBV20-1 and TRBJ2-3; D is ambiguous. CDR3 loop: CSVPFRWNTQYF. The CDR3, as DNA: TGCAGTGTTCCCTTCCGGTGGAATACGCAGTATTTT.